This entry describes one TCR beta chain. These data belong to a study of PD-L1 blockade in urothelial cancer. Generated by immunoSEQ multiplex PCR, the TCRdb table keeps only in-frame clones and is missing some. The sample includes about 56,000 clones, 85% of them seen just once. The time point is: pretreatment peripheral blood. The trim removed 4 bases at V and 5 bases at J, leaving 7 bases unmatched. CDR1 and CDR2 from the germline V gene are MDHEN and SYDVKM. CDR3 length: 14 residues. The V call is TRBV28, the J call TRBJ1-1, with TRBD1 matching 7 bases. The TCR sequence derives from a man between 65 and 85 years old with urothelial cancer. This specimen consisted of PBMCs, obtained around atezolizumab (anti-PD-L1) treatment. CDR3 protein: CASSSRGPGTEAFF. For the CDR3, the DNA is TGTGCCAGCAGTTCAAGGGGGCCAGGGACTGAAGCTTTCTTT.